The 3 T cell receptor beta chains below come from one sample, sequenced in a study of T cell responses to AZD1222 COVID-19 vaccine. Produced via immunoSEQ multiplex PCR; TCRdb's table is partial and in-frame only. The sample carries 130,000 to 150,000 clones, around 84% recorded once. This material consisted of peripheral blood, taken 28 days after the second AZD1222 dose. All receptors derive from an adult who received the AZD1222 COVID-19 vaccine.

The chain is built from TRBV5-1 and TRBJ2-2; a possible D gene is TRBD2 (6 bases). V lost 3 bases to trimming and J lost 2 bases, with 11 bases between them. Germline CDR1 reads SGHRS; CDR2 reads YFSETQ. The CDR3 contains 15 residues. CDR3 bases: TGCGCCAGCAGCTCCGCGGGGTATAACACCGGGGAGCTGTTTTTT. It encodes CASSSAGYNTGELFF.

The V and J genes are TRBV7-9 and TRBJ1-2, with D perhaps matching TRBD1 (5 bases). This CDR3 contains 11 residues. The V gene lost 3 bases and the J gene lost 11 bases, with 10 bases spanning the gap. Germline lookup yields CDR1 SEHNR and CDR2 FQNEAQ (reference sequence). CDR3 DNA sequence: TGTGCCAGCAGCTTGGACATAATGTACACCTTC. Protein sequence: CASSLDIMYTF.

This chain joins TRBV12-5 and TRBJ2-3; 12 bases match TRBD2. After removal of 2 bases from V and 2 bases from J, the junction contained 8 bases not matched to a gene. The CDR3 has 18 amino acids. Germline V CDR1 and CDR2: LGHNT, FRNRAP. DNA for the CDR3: TGTGCTAGTGGTTTGTCTCTCACTAGCGGGAGGTACACAGATACGCAGTATTTT. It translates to CASGLSLTSGRYTDTQYF.